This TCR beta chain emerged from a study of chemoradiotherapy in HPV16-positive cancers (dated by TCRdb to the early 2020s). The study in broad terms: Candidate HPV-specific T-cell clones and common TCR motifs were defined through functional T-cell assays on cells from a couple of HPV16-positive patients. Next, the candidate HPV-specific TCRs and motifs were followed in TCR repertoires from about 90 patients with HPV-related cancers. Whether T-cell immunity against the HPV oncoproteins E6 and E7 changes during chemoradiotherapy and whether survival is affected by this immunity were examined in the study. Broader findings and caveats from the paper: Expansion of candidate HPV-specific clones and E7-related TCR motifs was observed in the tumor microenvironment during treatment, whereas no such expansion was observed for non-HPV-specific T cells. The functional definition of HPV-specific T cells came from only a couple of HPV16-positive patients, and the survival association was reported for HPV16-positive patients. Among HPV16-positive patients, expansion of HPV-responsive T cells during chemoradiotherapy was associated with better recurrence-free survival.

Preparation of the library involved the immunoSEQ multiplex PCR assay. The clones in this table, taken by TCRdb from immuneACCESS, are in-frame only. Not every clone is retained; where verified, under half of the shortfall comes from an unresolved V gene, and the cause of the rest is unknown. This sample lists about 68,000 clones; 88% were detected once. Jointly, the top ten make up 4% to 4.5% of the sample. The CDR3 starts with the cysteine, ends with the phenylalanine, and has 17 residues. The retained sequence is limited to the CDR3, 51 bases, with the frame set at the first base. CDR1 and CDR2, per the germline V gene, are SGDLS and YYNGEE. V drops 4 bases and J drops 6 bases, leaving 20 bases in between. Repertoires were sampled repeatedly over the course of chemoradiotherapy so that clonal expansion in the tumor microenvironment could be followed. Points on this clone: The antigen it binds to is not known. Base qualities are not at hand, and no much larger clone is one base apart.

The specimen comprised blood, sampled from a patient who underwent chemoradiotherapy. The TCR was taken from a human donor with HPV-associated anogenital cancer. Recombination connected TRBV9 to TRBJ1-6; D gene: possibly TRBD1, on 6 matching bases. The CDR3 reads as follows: CASSLAQVGQVNSPLHF. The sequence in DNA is TGTGCCAGCAGCCTAGCCCAGGTGGGACAAGTTAATTCACCCCTCCACTTT.